A single sample is the source of the 11 T cell receptor beta chains below, sequenced in a study of T cells after posttransplantation cyclophosphamide. Treatment was busulfan-fludarabine conditioning, a marrow graft, and cyclophosphamide on days +3 and +4. Assay: immunoSEQ multiplex PCR; the TCRdb copy retains only in-frame clones and omits some. The sample records 10,000 or so clones, just under 85% being singletons. Specimen: PBMCs, collected around 2,000 days after allogeneic stem cell transplant with posttransplant cyclophosphamide. These receptors all stem from a female patient aged 50-60 years who received an allogeneic stem cell transplant from a related donor, was CMV-positive, and had no GVHD. Some T cells may be graft donor cells.

A single count supports this clone. The genes are TRBV19 and TRBJ2-7; TRBD2 aligns across 8 bases. Per the germline V gene, CDR1 is LNHDA and CDR2 is SQIVND (reference sequence). CDR3 length: 16 amino acids. V was clipped by 5 bases and J by 1 base; unmatched bases: 10. The CDR3 protein is CASSLSATSGSYEQYF. The CDR3 DNA follows: TGTGCCAGTAGTCTCTCCGCTACTAGCGGATCCTACGAGCAGTACTTC.

Here the CDR3 reads CASTGLGRTEAFF. The CDR3 bases are TGTGCCAGCACCGGATTAGGGAGGACTGAAGCTTTCTTT. The chain couples TRBV11-2 to TRBJ1-1; no firm D call. V shed 7 bases and J shed 5 bases, with 14 bases lying between them. CDR3 length: 13 amino acids. Germline V gene lookup returns CDR1 SGHAT and CDR2 FQNNGV.

CDR3 loop: CASSATMMNTEAFF. DNA of the CDR3: TGTGCCAGCAGTGCGACAATGATGAACACTGAAGCTTTCTTT. J is TRBJ1-1 and V is TRBV5-4; D remains ambiguous. The V end was cut by 5 bases, the J end by 0 bases, with 11 bases between. This CDR3 is 14 amino acids long. CDR1 is SGHNT and CDR2 is YYREEE in the germline V gene (reference sequence).

The J gene is TRBJ1-1, the V gene TRBV16, with TRBD1 identical over 8 bases. V dropped 3 bases and J dropped 7; count of bases not matched to a gene: 7. The CDR3 consists of 14 residues. Germline V gene sequence: CDR1 KGHSY, CDR2 FQNENV. This CDR3 is CASSQLDRENEAFF. CDR3 nucleotides: TGTGCCAGCAGCCAGTTGGACAGGGAGAATGAAGCTTTCTTT. The variable domain in full, with the rest retrieved from reference TRBV16 and TRBJ1-1, is GEEVAQTPKHLVRGEGQKAKLYCAPIKGHSYVFWYQQVLKNEFKFLISFQNENVFDETGMPKERFSAKCLPNSPCSLEIQATKLEDSAVYFCASSQLDRENEAFFGQGTRLTVV.

V usage is TRBV20-1 and J usage is TRBJ1-1; D is possibly TRBD1 (5 bases). V lost 6 bases to trimming and J lost 6 bases, with 11 bases between them. CDR3 size: 11 residues. The germline V gene has CDR1 DFQATT and CDR2 SNEGSKA (reference sequence). CDR3 region: CSARQLAEAFF. The CDR3, as DNA: TGCAGTGCCCGACAGCTCGCTGAAGCTTTCTTT.

This chain links TRBV15 with TRBJ1-1; D is undetermined. The CDR3 spans 15 residues. The germline CDR1 and CDR2 sequences are LNHNV and YYDKDF (reference sequence). The germline V and J ends were trimmed by 2 bases and 0 bases, with 10 bases remaining between them. Here the CDR3 DNA reads TGTGCCACCAGCAGAAACCGGGAGCTGAACACTGAAGCTTTCTTT. It yields the protein CATSRNRELNTEAFF.

On this clone itself: The same CDR3 arises from other DNA sequences in this sample as well. This chain joins TRBV28 and TRBJ2-1; 14 bases are shared with TRBD2. Per the germline V gene, CDR1 is MDHEN and CDR2 is SYDVKM. V shed 2 bases, J shed 8 bases, and the junction held 2 bases outside the gene matches. The CDR3 consists of 15 residues. Here the CDR3 reads CASSLGLAGGYEQFF. As DNA, the CDR3 is TGTGCCAGCAGTTTAGGACTAGCGGGGGGATATGAGCAGTTCTTC.

The chain employs TRBV5-8 and TRBJ1-5; the match to TRBD1 covers 8 bases. Unmatched junction bases numbered 6, after V lost 4 bases and J lost 3 bases. Germline V CDR1 and CDR2: SGHTS, YDEGEE. The CDR3 extends over 15 amino acids. The DNA of the CDR3 is TGTGCCAGCAGCATCTGGGGACAGGACAATCAGCCCCAGCATTTT. Translated, it gives CASSIWGQDNQPQHF.

Written as DNA, the CDR3 is TGTGCCAGCAGTTTAGGCGGGATTCCCTACAATGAGCAGTTCTTC. This translates into CASSLGGIPYNEQFF. The chain has TRBV27 and TRBJ2-1; D is perhaps TRBD2 (6 bases). CDR3 size: 15 residues. The germline CDR1 and CDR2 sequences are MNHEY and SMNVEV (reference sequence). Deletions cut 2 bases from V and 2 bases from J, with 10 bases between.

This chain uses TRBV18 with TRBJ2-5; TRBD2 matches at 9 bases. Germline lookup yields CDR1 KGHSH and CDR2 LQKENI. V dropped 4 bases and J dropped 5; count of bases not matched to a gene: 5. The CDR3 covers 14 residues. The CDR3 region has the DNA TGTGCCAGCTCACATGGCGGGAGGGGTGAGACCCAGTACTTC. Amino acids: CASSHGGRGETQYF.

This clone has a single count. This sequence joins TRBV27 and TRBJ2-7; tentative D call: TRBD1 (5 bases). CDR1 and CDR2 from the germline V gene are MNHEY and SMNVEV (reference sequence). With 2 bases removed from V and 1 base from J, the gap between germline ends came to 12 bases. The length of the CDR3 is 15 residues. The DNA for the CDR3 is TGTGCCAGCAGTTTACGCCCAGGGCGGTCCTACGAGCAGTACTTC. Translation: CASSLRPGRSYEQYF.